This T cell receptor (beta chain) was identified in a study of blood T cell repertoires in COVID-19. On the study more broadly: T cells, B-cell-depleted T cells, or PBMCs provided the cDNA or gDNA that served as material.

Authors' processing steps: Estimation of nucleated cell counts was performed using reference gene primer amplification. Assay: immunoSEQ multiplex PCR; the TCRdb copy retains only in-frame clones and omits some. The V and J calls and clone size are taken from that table; D and trimming were inferred from the DNA. Seen here are more than 60,000 clones, around 88% observed once, and the top ten hold nearly 5%. J lost 0 bases, V lost 3 bases, and 6 bases had no gene match. Per the germline V gene, CDR1 is SGHNT and CDR2 is YYREEE (reference sequence). The CDR3 runs to 15 residues. The sequencing input was peripheral blood. The V call is TRBV5-4, the J call TRBJ2-7, with 7 bases lining up with TRBD1. This clonotype was sampled from an elderly woman with active or convalescent COVID-19. CDR3 loop: CASSSGGSSSYEQYF. The CDR3 nucleotides read TGTGCCAGCAGCTCAGGGGGTTCGAGCTCCTACGAGCAGTACTTC.